One sample yielded the 31 T cell receptor beta chains listed below, sequenced in a study of T cells in Graves' hyperthyroidism and ophthalmopathy. TCR beta CDR3 sequences were amplified from RNA transcripts. With the HTBI primer set, the TCR CDR3 went through a first round of RT-PCR. Each CDR3 protein gets one entry after TCRdb re-called the multiplex PCR reads with MiXCR. The table includes over 200,000 distinct CDR3 sequences, 14% to 15% detected once. The sequenced sample was blood. The receptors were sampled from a woman between 40 and 55 years old with Graves' hyperthyroidism that later progressed to Graves' ophthalmopathy.

This clonotype appeared once. The chain is built from TRBV12-3 or TRBV12-4 and TRBJ2-2, with TRBD1 as a possible D gene (6 bases). The V and J ends lost 6 bases and 7 bases respectively, with 15 bases between them. This CDR3 is built from 14 residues. Here the CDR3 reads CASRLQGGSGELFF. The DNA for the CDR3 is TGTGCCAGCAGGTTACAGGGTGGTAGCGGGGAGCTGTTTTTT.

This clonotype was counted many times. V gene TRBV6-1 combines with J gene TRBJ2-7, with D possibly matching TRBD1 (6 bases). From germline, CDR1 is MNHNS and CDR2 SASEGT. The CDR3 runs 15 residues. Trimming stripped 5 bases from V and 1 base from J, with 15 bases between. This CDR3 is CASSQNRVVSYEQYF. The CDR3 DNA follows: TGTGCCAGCAGTCAGAACAGGGTTGTATCCTACGAGCAGTACTTC.

The chain carries TRBV19 and TRBJ2-5; D uncertain. The V end lost 4 bases, the J end lost 1 base, and 10 bases lay between the germline ends. Germline V gene lookup returns CDR1 LNHDA and CDR2 SQIVND (reference sequence). The CDR3 has 14 amino acids. DNA of the CDR3: TGTGCCAGTAGTAGAACCGATGGCCAAGAGACCCAGTACTTC. Its protein is CASSRTDGQETQYF.

The chain links TRBV14 to TRBJ2-3, with 8 positions matching TRBD1. After removal of 0 bases from V and 3 bases from J, the junction contained 17 bases not matched to a gene. This CDR3 contains 20 residues. Germline CDR1 SGHDN, CDR2 FVKESK. DNA for the CDR3: TGTGCCAGCAGCCAAGATAGCCAGGGGGCTTGGGCGGGCCTTACAGATACGCAGTATTTT. Amino acids: CASSQDSQGAWAGLTDTQYF.

This clonotype has ten or more counts. The rearrangement joins TRBV20-1 to TRBJ2-1; D unclear. The CDR3 covers 18 residues. V was cut by 5 bases and J by 1 base, with 24 bases left in between. The germline gives CDR1 DFQATT, CDR2 SNEGSKA (reference sequence). CDR3: CSAFFGRQTLRSYNEQFF. DNA of the CDR3: TGCAGTGCTTTCTTCGGCAGGCAGACCCTTAGATCCTACAATGAGCAGTTCTTC.

This clonotype was detected many times. The gene calls are TRBV28 and TRBJ1-5; possible D gene TRBD1, 5 bases. The germline V and J ends were trimmed by 6 bases and 2 bases, with 17 bases remaining between them. The CDR3 loop spans 16 amino acids. CDR1 is MDHEN and CDR2 is SYDVKM in the germline V gene. For the CDR3, the DNA is TGTGCCAGCAGATGGGTTTCCAGGGCAGGCAATCAGCCCCAGCATTTT. Translated: CASRWVSRAGNQPQHF.

Ten or more counts support this clonotype. The chain employs TRBV24-1 and TRBJ2-2; tentatively, D is TRBD2 (5 bases). The germline V gene encodes CDR1 KGHDR and CDR2 SFDVKD. V was trimmed by 2 bases and J by 6 bases, leaving 9 bases between them. This CDR3 is built from 14 residues. The CDR3 protein is CATSDWESAGELFF. DNA for the CDR3: TGTGCCACCAGTGATTGGGAGAGTGCCGGGGAGCTGTTTTTT.

This clonotype was observed at least ten times. The chain combines TRBV7-3 with TRBJ2-3; D may match TRBD1 or TRBD2 (5 bases each). The germline gives CDR1 SGHTA, CDR2 FQGTGA. The CDR3 length is 15 residues. The germline V and J ends were trimmed by 3 bases and 3 bases, with 13 bases remaining between them. CDR3 sequence: CASSFSWGLTDTQYF. The DNA of the CDR3 is TGTGCCAGCAGCTTCAGTTGGGGGTTGACAGATACGCAGTATTTT.

This clonotype was counted between two and nine times. The chain is built from TRBV27 and TRBJ2-3; D not resolved. This CDR3 has 13 amino acids. Trimming took 3 bases from V and 2 from J, leaving 6 bases between them. CDR1 MNHEY and CDR2 SMNVEV come from the germline V gene (reference sequence). The CDR3 region has the DNA TGTGCCAGCAGTTTTCTAACCACAGATACGCAGTATTTT. It is translated as CASSFLTTDTQYF.

This clonotype has ten or more counts. The rearrangement uses TRBV27 and TRBJ1-1, with 9 bases aligning to TRBD1. This CDR3 comprises 13 residues. With V trimmed by 8 bases and J by 6 bases, 7 bases remained unmatched. Germline V lookup: CDR1 MNHEY, CDR2 SMNVEV (reference sequence). CDR3 amino acids: CASGSGQGPEAFF. Here the CDR3 DNA reads TGTGCCAGCGGCTCTGGACAGGGGCCTGAAGCTTTCTTT.

This clonotype was recorded many times. This chain links TRBV3-1 with TRBJ2-3; a weak D match, TRBD1 (5 bases). Germline CDR1 LGHDT, CDR2 YNNKEL (reference sequence). V was clipped by 3 bases and J by 4 bases, with 8 bases between them. The CDR3 spans 13 residues. CDR3 region: CASSHPRADTQYF. The CDR3 DNA reads TGTGCCAGCAGCCACCCCAGGGCAGATACGCAGTATTTT.

There are many counts of this clonotype. The gene calls are TRBV28 and TRBJ2-1, with D unresolved. This CDR3 is built from 14 residues. Germline assignment: CDR1 MDHEN and CDR2 SYDVKM. The V end lost 2 bases, the J end lost 6 bases, and 11 bases lay between the germline ends. The CDR3 reads CASSLRPVSNEQFF. In nucleotides, the CDR3 is TGTGCCAGCAGTTTAAGGCCAGTCAGCAATGAGCAGTTCTTC.

This clonotype showed up many times. Here the CDR3 DNA reads TGTGCCAGCAGTTTTTGGCACACAGATACGCAGTATTTT. The encoded protein is CASSFWHTDTQYF. The chain employs TRBV27 and TRBJ2-3; D unresolved. The germline gives CDR1 MNHEY, CDR2 SMNVEV (reference sequence). There are 13 residues in the CDR3. V lost 3 bases and J 2 bases, leaving 6 bases between the germline ends.

At least ten counts were recorded for this clonotype. The chain combines TRBV24-1 with TRBJ2-2; D uncertain. Germline CDR1 and CDR2: KGHDR and SFDVKD. V was cut by 5 bases and J by 7 bases, with 10 bases left in between. The CDR3 sequence is 13 residues long. CDR3 nucleotide sequence: TGTGCCACCAGTGGACGGTGGAACGGGGAGCTGTTTTTT. Protein sequence: CATSGRWNGELFF.

This clonotype was counted only a few times. The chain links TRBV6-1 to TRBJ1-6, with D unresolved. CDR3 length: 13 amino acids. Looked up from germline, CDR1 is MNHNS and CDR2 is SASEGT. With 0 bases removed from V and 7 bases from J, the gap between germline ends came to 4 bases. The CDR3 region has the DNA TGTGCCAGCAGTGAAGCCCAGAATTCACCCCTCCACTTT. It codes for CASSEAQNSPLHF.

This clonotype has ten or more counts. This chain joins TRBV24-1 and TRBJ2-2, with a tentative D call TRBD2 (6 bases). This CDR3 region has 16 residues. Germline CDR1 reads KGHDR; CDR2 reads SFDVKD. With 3 bases removed from V and 5 bases from J, the gap between germline ends came to 15 bases. The CDR3 reads CATSDAERAGTGELFF. Written as DNA, the CDR3 is TGTGCCACCAGTGATGCCGAGAGGGCGGGGACCGGGGAGCTGTTTTTT.

This clonotype was detected once. No conserved phenylalanine or tryptophan is present at the end of the CDR3, so a read error is the likely explanation. The chain employs TRBV9 and TRBJ1-2, with a tentative D call TRBD1 (5 bases). The germline gives CDR1 SGDLS, CDR2 YYNGEE. This CDR3 comprises 15 residues. V lost 2 bases, J lost 3 bases, and 14 bases lay in between. CDR3: CASSVGLSSDYGYTL. The CDR3 nucleotides are TGTGCCAGCAGCGTGGGACTCTCTAGCGACTATGGCTACACCCTC.

At least ten counts were recorded for this clonotype. The chain has TRBV3-1 and TRBJ2-4; D may be TRBD1 (5 bases). Trimming shortened V by 1 base and J by 4 bases, and 8 bases separated the two germline ends. CDR1 LGHDT and CDR2 YNNKEL come from the germline V gene (reference sequence). The length of the CDR3 is 14 residues. The CDR3 protein is CASSQAAGKNIQYF. The DNA of the CDR3 is TGTGCCAGCAGCCAAGCCGCAGGGAAAAACATTCAGTACTTC. Full variable domain (outside the CDR3, taken from reference TRBV3-1 and TRBJ2-4): DTAVSQTPKYLVTQMGNDKSIKCEQNLGHDTMYWYKQDSKKFLKIMFSYNNKELIINETVPNRFSPKSPDKAHLNLHINSLELGDSAVYFCASSQAAGKNIQYFGAGTRLSVL.

This clonotype was recorded many times. The rearrangement joins TRBV5-1 to TRBJ1-2; D unresolved. The CDR3 extends over 13 amino acids. V gave up 3 bases and J gave up 4 bases, with 10 bases separating them. Germline V gene lookup returns CDR1 SGHRS and CDR2 YFSETQ. The DNA of the CDR3 is TGCGCCAGCAGCTGGACGGGAAGCTATGGCTACACCTTC. Protein sequence: CASSWTGSYGYTF.

This clonotype was counted ten times or more. This chain uses TRBV11-2 with TRBJ2-1; D not resolved. V was clipped by 5 bases and J by 0 bases, with 14 bases between them. This CDR3 comprises 16 residues. The germline V gene encodes CDR1 SGHAT and CDR2 FQNNGV. This chain's CDR3 is CASSHIGSGSYNEQFF. CDR3 DNA sequence: TGTGCCAGCAGCCACATCGGGTCGGGCTCCTACAATGAGCAGTTCTTC.

This clonotype was observed at least ten times. V gene TRBV29-1 combines with J gene TRBJ2-1; D is unresolved. The CDR3 runs to 12 residues. Germline values: CDR1 SQVTM, CDR2 ANQGSEA. Trimming removed 4 bases from V and 3 bases from J, with 7 bases in between. The CDR3 DNA reads TGCAGCGTTGCGGCGGACTACAATGAGCAGTTCTTC. This codes for CSVAADYNEQFF.

This clonotype was counted ten times or more. This CDR3 reads CASSLNTYEQYF. The CDR3 DNA is TGTGCCAGCAGTTTAAACACCTACGAGCAGTACTTC. The rearrangement joins TRBV12-3 or TRBV12-4 to TRBJ2-7; D gene ambiguous. The CDR3 is 12 residues long. V was pared by 2 bases and J by 2 bases, with 4 bases between.

The J gene is TRBJ2-3, the V gene TRBV10-1, with D unresolved. Per germline, CDR1 WNHNN and CDR2 SYGVQD (reference sequence). Trimming stripped 0 bases from V and 3 bases from J, with 7 bases between. The CDR3 contains 14 residues. DNA for the CDR3: TGCGCCAGCAGTGAGTCCCCTAAGACAGATACGCAGTATTTT. It codes for CASSESPKTDTQYF.

This clonotype was recorded many times. V is TRBV3-1 and J is TRBJ1-4; no firm D call. Trimming cost V 1 base and J 6 bases, with 6 bases left between them. Germline values: CDR1 LGHDT, CDR2 YNNKEL (reference sequence). This CDR3 region has 13 residues. DNA for the CDR3: TGTGCCAGCAGCCAAGGGGGTTATGAAAAACTGTTTTTT. It specifies CASSQGGYEKLFF.

At least ten counts were recorded for this clonotype. The chain links TRBV19 to TRBJ2-7; D is undetermined. Germline CDR1 and CDR2: LNHDA and SQIVND (reference sequence). The CDR3 consists of 14 residues. V dropped 7 bases and J dropped 6 bases, with 19 bases sitting between them. For the CDR3, the DNA is TGTGCCAGTAACGGAGAGGACGGCCCTAGCGAGCAGTACTTC. It yields the protein CASNGEDGPSEQYF.

This clonotype appeared many times. In DNA form, the CDR3 reads TGCGCCAGCAGCCAAGGGGACTTTCTCTACAATGAGCAGTTCTTC. Translation gives CASSQGDFLYNEQFF. The rearrangement uses TRBV4-1 and TRBJ2-1, with a possible D match to TRBD2 (6 bases). The CDR3 extends over 15 amino acids. Trimming shortened V by 1 base and J by 3 bases, and 10 bases separated the two germline ends. Germline CDR1 is MGHRA and CDR2 is YSYEKL.

This clonotype was picked up a small number of times. This chain connects TRBV9 to TRBJ2-1; D uncertain. CDR1 SGDLS and CDR2 YYNGEE come from the germline V gene. Trimming left V 7 bases short and J 1 base short, with 15 bases between. CDR3 length: 15 residues. The CDR3 protein is CASAKPISSYNEQFF. The CDR3 DNA is TGTGCCAGCGCCAAGCCGATAAGTTCCTACAATGAGCAGTTCTTC.

This clonotype was observed a few times. One base away lies a much larger clone, so this may be a sequencing read error. The V and J genes are TRBV2 and TRBJ1-4; 9 positions match TRBD1. The germline V gene encodes CDR1 SNHLY and CDR2 FYNNEI. This CDR3 spans 14 amino acids. This chain's CDR3 is CASREGQGREKLLF. In DNA, the CDR3 is TGTGCCAGCAGGGAGGGACAGGGACGAGAAAAACTGCTTTTT.

A word on this clonotype: Given a much more abundant clone one base away, this may be a read error. V gene TRBV18 combines with J gene TRBJ2-3; weak D call: TRBD2 (5 bases). The CDR3 loop spans 13 amino acids. Germline CDR1 is KGHSH and CDR2 is LQKENI. Trimming left V 7 bases short and J 4 bases short, with 12 bases between. As DNA, the CDR3 is TGTGCCAGCTGCTCACCGGGGTCAGATACGCAGTATTTT. It encodes CASCSPGSDTQYF.

This clonotype was seen ten or more times. The chain joins TRBV2 to TRBJ1-1; 7 bases line up with TRBD1. The CDR3 length is 11 residues. Germline V gene lookup returns CDR1 SNHLY and CDR2 FYNNEI. The chain's CDR3 is CAFRGGTEAFF. CDR3 nucleotide sequence: TGTGCATTCAGGGGGGGTACTGAAGCTTTCTTT.

This clonotype has ten or more counts. The V gene is TRBV18, the J gene TRBJ2-1; TRBD1 aligns across 7 bases. The CDR3 is 15 residues long. The trim removed 3 bases at V and 1 base at J, leaving 3 bases unmatched. Germline V gene data show CDR1 as KGHSH and CDR2 as LQKENI. The CDR3 region has the DNA TGTGCCAGCTCACCTAGGGACAGTTCCTACAATGAGCAGTTCTTC. Translating it yields CASSPRDSSYNEQFF.